What follows describes a single T cell receptor beta chain. Per the germline V gene, CDR1 is LGHNA and CDR2 is YNFKEQ. The V gene end was trimmed by 1 base and the J gene end by 5 bases; junction bases not matched to a gene: 3. CDR3 length equals 14 residues. The data originate from a study of blood T cell repertoires in COVID-19. Repertoires were generated with immunoSEQ multiplex PCR, while TCRdb's copy carries only in-frame clones and drops some. The sample contains under 500,000 clones, 70% to 90% of which appear only once. The sequenced sample was PBMCs or T cells enriched from blood (not recorded which). The rearrangement uses TRBV4-2 and TRBJ1-1; 8 bases match TRBD1. The sequence derives from a woman between 18 and 29 years old with acute COVID-19. The chain's CDR3 is CASSQGRQGTEAFF. The DNA for the CDR3 is TGTGCCAGCAGCCAAGGCCGACAGGGGACTGAAGCTTTCTTT.